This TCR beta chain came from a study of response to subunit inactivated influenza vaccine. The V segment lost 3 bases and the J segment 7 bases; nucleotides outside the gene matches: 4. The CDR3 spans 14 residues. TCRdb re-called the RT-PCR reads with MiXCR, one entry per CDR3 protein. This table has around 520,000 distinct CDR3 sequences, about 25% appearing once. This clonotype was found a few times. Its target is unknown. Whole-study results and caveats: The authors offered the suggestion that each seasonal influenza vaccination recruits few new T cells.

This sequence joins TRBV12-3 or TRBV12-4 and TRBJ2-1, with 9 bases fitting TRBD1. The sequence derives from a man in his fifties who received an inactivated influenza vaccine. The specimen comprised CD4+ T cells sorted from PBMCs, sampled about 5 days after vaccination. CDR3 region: CASSLSGTGNEQFF. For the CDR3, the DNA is TGTGCCAGCAGTTTGTCTGGGACAGGGAATGAGCAGTTCTTC.